Listed below are T cell receptor beta chains from one sample, sequenced in a study of T cell responses to AZD1222 COVID-19 vaccine. The assay was immunoSEQ multiplex PCR, and TCRdb's table has in-frame clones only and misses some. There are 120,000 or so clones in the sample; 88% occur only once, and more than 1.5% lies in the top ten. This specimen consisted of peripheral blood, obtained on day 0 of AZD1222 vaccination. Receptors originate from an adult in good health. Each CDR3 is given with its conserved first and last residue. The D gene is left open where the match is weak. Clone sizes are given selectively: once, few, many, or a class where the clone is expanded.

>.|TRBV7-8|TRBJ2-1|.
CASSFRTGANNEQFF
TGTGCCAGCAGTTTTAGGACGGGAGCAAACAATGAGCAGTTCTTC
>.|TRBV5-1|TRBJ2-1|.
CASSFGDGHNEQFF
TGCGCCAGCAGCTTCGGTGACGGCCACAATGAGCAGTTCTTC
>TRBD1|TRBV6-1|TRBJ2-7|.
CASSEPGQGSYEQYF
TGTGCCAGCAGTGAGCCGGGACAGGGCTCCTACGAGCAGTACTTC
>TRBD1|TRBV19|TRBJ1-2|.
CASGTGGYYGYTF
TGTGCCAGTGGGACAGGGGGATACTATGGCTACACCTTC
>.|TRBV11-2|TRBJ2-1|.
CASSLDLNGYNEQFF
TGTGCCAGCAGCTTAGATCTGAACGGGTACAATGAGCAGTTCTTC
>.|TRBV19|TRBJ1-5|.
CATRRGFNQPQHF
TGTGCCACCAGGAGGGGATTCAATCAGCCCCAGCATTTT
>.|TRBV5-1|TRBJ2-7|.
CASSTRGVQGIYEQYF
TGCGCCAGCAGCACCCGAGGTGTCCAGGGGATCTACGAGCAGTACTTC
>.|TRBV18|TRBJ2-7|.
CASSPPVTYEQYF
TGTGCCAGCTCACCACCAGTAACCTACGAGCAGTACTTC
>.|TRBV19|TRBJ1-1|.
CASTTGFEAFF
TGTGCCAGTACCACAGGTTTTGAAGCTTTCTTT
>TRBD1|TRBV6-6|TRBJ1-5|.
CASSRQGDQPQHF
TGTGCCAGCAGTAGACAGGGTGATCAGCCCCAGCATTTT
>.|TRBV30|TRBJ1-5|.
CAWSVTRPGQPQHF
TGTGCCTGGAGTGTCACCCGCCCGGGTCAGCCCCAGCATTTT
>.|TRBV18|TRBJ1-1|.
CASSPPGLGNTEAFF
TGTGCCAGCTCTCCCCCGGGTCTAGGGAACACTGAAGCTTTCTTT
>.|TRBV6-6|TRBJ1-2|.
CASSYNEGPNYGYTF
TGTGCCAGCAGTTACAACGAGGGCCCTAACTATGGCTACACCTTC
>.|TRBV29-1|TRBJ2-7|medium-sized
CSVGDGAYEQYF
TGCAGCGTGGGGGACGGCGCCTACGAGCAGTACTTC
>TRBD2|TRBV5-1|TRBJ2-7|.
CASSLASGTLFYEQYF
TGCGCCAGCAGCTTGGCCAGCGGGACCCTTTTCTACGAGCAGTACTTC
>TRBD2|TRBV9|TRBJ2-3|.
CASSVMVSGGTDTQYF
TGTGCCAGCAGCGTAATGGTTAGCGGGGGTACAGATACGCAGTATTTT
>TRBD1|TRBV18|TRBJ1-1|.
CASSQDRGAEAFF
TGTGCCAGCTCCCAGGACAGGGGCGCTGAAGCTTTCTTT
>.|TRBV29-1|TRBJ2-7|.
CSVSSGGSYEQYF
TGCAGCGTTTCCTCAGGGGGGTCCTACGAGCAGTACTTC
>TRBD2|TRBV14|TRBJ2-1|.
CATAGGPYNEQFF
TGTGCCACCGCGGGAGGGCCATACAATGAGCAGTTCTTC
>.|TRBV15|TRBJ1-2|few
CATSRDRVSGYTF
TGTGCCACCAGCAGAGACAGGGTTAGTGGCTACACCTTC
>TRBD1|TRBV19|TRBJ1-4|.
CASGERQGAEKLFF
TGTGCCAGTGGCGAAAGACAGGGGGCTGAAAAACTGTTTTTT
>.|TRBV12-3/TRBV12-4|TRBJ2-5|once
CASAQETQYF
TGTGCCAGCGCACAAGAGACCCAGTACTTC
>.|TRBV29-1|TRBJ1-1|.
CSVVRGLNTEAFF
TGCAGCGTTGTACGGGGCCTGAACACTGAAGCTTTCTTT
>TRBD2|TRBV2|TRBJ2-5|.
CASSEYGSSGETQYF
TGTGCCAGCAGTGAATATGGGTCTAGCGGGGAGACCCAGTACTTC
>.|TRBV27|TRBJ1-4|.
CASSLTGGEKLFF
TGTGCCAGCAGTCTGACCGGGGGGGAAAAACTGTTTTTT
>TRBD1|TRBV13|TRBJ2-2|.
CASSSGQENTGELFF
TGTGCCAGCAGCTCGGGACAGGAGAACACCGGGGAGCTGTTTTTT
>.|TRBV24-1|TRBJ1-2|.
CATSDSRGGYTF
TGTGCCACCAGTGATTCCCGTGGGGGCTACACCTTC
>.|TRBV25-1|TRBJ1-2|.
CASSLPTEVYGYTF
TGTGCCAGCAGTTTACCGACTGAGGTCTATGGCTACACCTTC
>.|TRBV20-1|TRBJ1-2|.
CSTNKPYGYTF
TGCAGTACTAATAAGCCCTATGGCTACACCTTC
>.|TRBV5-1|TRBJ1-6|.
CASSPREGNSPLHF
TGCGCCAGCAGCCCCCGGGAAGGCAATTCACCCCTCCACTTT
>.|TRBV2|TRBJ2-2|once
CASAPRDIPGELFF
TGTGCCAGCGCCCCCAGGGACATTCCCGGGGAGCTGTTTTTT
>TRBD2|TRBV10-1|TRBJ2-5|.
CASSESAGGLTQYF
TGCGCCAGCAGTGAGTCGGCGGGAGGTTTGACCCAGTACTTC
>TRBD1|TRBV4-1|TRBJ1-2|.
CASRGQFPNYGYTF
TGCGCCAGCCGGGGACAGTTTCCTAACTATGGCTACACCTTC
>.|TRBV29-1|TRBJ1-1|.
CSAITENTEAFF
TGCAGCGCAATCACAGAGAACACTGAAGCTTTCTTT
>.|TRBV5-4|TRBJ2-5|.
CASSLKQRETQYF
TGTGCCAGCAGCTTGAAGCAGCGGGAGACCCAGTACTTC
>.|TRBV5-4|TRBJ1-2|.
CASSLGGTGANYGYTF
TGTGCCAGCAGCTTGGGGGGGACCGGAGCTAACTATGGCTACACCTTC
>.|TRBV21-1|TRBJ2-5|.
CASKTWGAWETQYF
TGTGCCAGCAAGACCTGGGGGGCTTGGGAGACCCAGTACTTC
>TRBD2|TRBV10-2|TRBJ2-1|few
CASSELPGWEGRADEQFF
TGCGCCAGCAGTGAGTTGCCAGGCTGGGAGGGACGAGCCGATGAGCAGTTCTTC
>.|TRBV10-3|TRBJ1-4|few
CAISEPGVANEKLFF
TGTGCCATCAGTGAGCCGGGGGTGGCTAATGAAAAACTGTTTTTT
>TRBD1|TRBV2|TRBJ1-4|.
CASSQGQGGSFSEKLFF
TGTGCCAGCAGTCAGGGACAGGGTGGTTCGTTCAGCGAAAAACTGTTTTTT
>.|TRBV5-1|TRBJ1-1|.
CASSAPTRNTEAFF
TGCGCCAGCAGCGCGCCGACACGGAACACTGAAGCTTTCTTT
>TRBD2|TRBV5-1|TRBJ2-3|few
CASSPLAGVSDTQYF
TGCGCCAGCAGCCCACTAGCGGGAGTATCCGATACGCAGTATTTT
>.|TRBV24-1|TRBJ2-1|.
CATSPTDLTYNEQFF
TGTGCCACCAGTCCAACGGACCTCACCTACAATGAGCAGTTCTTC
>.|TRBV7-6|TRBJ1-3|.
CASSFSVPGSGNTIYF
TGTGCCAGCAGCTTTTCCGTCCCCGGGAGTGGAAACACCATATATTTT
>.|TRBV7-8|TRBJ2-7|.
CASSLRDTSYEQYF
TGTGCCAGCAGCTTACGAGACACCTCCTACGAGCAGTACTTC